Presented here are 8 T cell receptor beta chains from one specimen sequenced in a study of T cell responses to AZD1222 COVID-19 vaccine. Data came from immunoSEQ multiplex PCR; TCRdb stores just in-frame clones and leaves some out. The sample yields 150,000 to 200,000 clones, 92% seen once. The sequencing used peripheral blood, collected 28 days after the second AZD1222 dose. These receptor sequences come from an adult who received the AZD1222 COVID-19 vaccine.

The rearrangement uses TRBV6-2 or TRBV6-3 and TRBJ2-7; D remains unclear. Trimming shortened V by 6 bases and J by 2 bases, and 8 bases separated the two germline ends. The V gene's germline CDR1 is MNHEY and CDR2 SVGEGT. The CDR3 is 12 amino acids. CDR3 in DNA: TGTGCCAGCAGCGAGAGAGCCTACGAGCAGTACTTC. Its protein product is CASSERAYEQYF.

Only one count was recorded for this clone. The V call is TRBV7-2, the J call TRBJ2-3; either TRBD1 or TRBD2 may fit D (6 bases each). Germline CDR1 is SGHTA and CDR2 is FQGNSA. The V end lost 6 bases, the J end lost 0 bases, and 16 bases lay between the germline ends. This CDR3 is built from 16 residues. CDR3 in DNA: TGTGCCAGCAGAATCGGGGGCGGGGCTAGCACAGATACGCAGTATTTT. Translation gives CASRIGGGASTDTQYF. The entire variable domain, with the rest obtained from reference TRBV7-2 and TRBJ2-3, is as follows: GAGVSQSPSNKVTEKGKDVELRCDPISGHTALYWYRQSLGQGLEFLIYFQGNSAPDKSGLPSDRFSAERTGGSVSTLTIQRTQQEDSAVYLCASRIGGGASTDTQYFGPGTRLTVL.

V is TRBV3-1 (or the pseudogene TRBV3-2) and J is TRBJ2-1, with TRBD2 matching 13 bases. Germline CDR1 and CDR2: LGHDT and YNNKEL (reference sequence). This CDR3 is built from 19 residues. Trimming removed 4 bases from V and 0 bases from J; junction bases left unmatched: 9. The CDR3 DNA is TGTGCCAGCAGCCCCGTCCCGGGACTAGCGGGGAGCTCCTACAATGAGCAGTTCTTC. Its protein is CASSPVPGLAGSSYNEQFF.

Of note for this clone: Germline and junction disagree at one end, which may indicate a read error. This CDR3 is CANSLSPSGTNEQFF. For the CDR3, the DNA is TGTGCCAACAGCTTATCGCCTAGCGGGACCAATGAGCAGTTCTTC. The rearrangement joins TRBV7-2 to TRBJ2-1, with TRBD2 matching over 9 bases. CDR3 length: 15 amino acids. Per the germline V gene, CDR1 is SGHTA and CDR2 is FQGNSA. Looking up the rest from reference TRBV7-2 and TRBJ2-1 gives the full variable domain: GAGVSQSPSNKVTEKGKDVELRCDPISGHTALYWYRQSLGQGLEFLIYFQGNSAPDKSGLPSDRFSAERTGGSVSTLTIQRTQQEDSAVYLCANSLSPSGTNEQFFGPGTRLTVL.

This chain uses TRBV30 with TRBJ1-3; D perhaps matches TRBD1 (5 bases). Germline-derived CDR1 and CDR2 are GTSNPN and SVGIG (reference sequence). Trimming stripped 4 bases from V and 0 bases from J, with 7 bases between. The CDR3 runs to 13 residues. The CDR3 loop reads CAWMTDSGNTIYF. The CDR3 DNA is TGTGCCTGGATGACAGACTCTGGAAACACCATATATTTT.

The CDR3 DNA reads TGTGCCAGCAGTGAAGGGCTAGCGGAGCCCTACGAGCAGTACTTC. Translating it yields CASSEGLAEPYEQYF. V is TRBV6-1 and J is TRBJ2-7, with TRBD2 identical over 7 bases. CDR3 length: 15 amino acids. Germline V gene data show CDR1 as MNHNS and CDR2 as SASEGT. V shed 1 base, J shed 2 bases, and the junction held 5 bases outside the gene matches.

CDR3 amino acids: CASSLASSGSPTDTQYF. The CDR3 DNA is TGTGCCAGCAGCTTAGCGTCCAGCGGGAGCCCCACAGATACGCAGTATTTT. The chain couples TRBV7-2 to TRBJ2-3, with 8 bases identical to TRBD2. Germline-derived CDR1 and CDR2 are SGHTA and FQGNSA. V was pared by 0 bases and J by 2 bases, with 7 bases of the junction left unmatched. CDR3 length: 17 amino acids.

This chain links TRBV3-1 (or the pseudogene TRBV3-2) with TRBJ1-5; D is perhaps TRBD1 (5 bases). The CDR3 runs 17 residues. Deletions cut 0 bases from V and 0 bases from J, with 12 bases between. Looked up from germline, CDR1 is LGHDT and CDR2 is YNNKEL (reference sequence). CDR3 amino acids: CASSQDPAGNSNQPQHF. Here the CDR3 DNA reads TGTGCCAGCAGCCAAGATCCGGCAGGGAATAGCAATCAGCCCCAGCATTTT.